This T cell receptor (beta chain) was captured by sequencing in a study of cytomegalovirus exposure and HLA in healthy donors. J gave up 3 bases and V 2 bases, and 5 bases lay outside the gene matches. CDR3 length equals 16 residues. With respect to this clone: The antigen is undetermined.

The PCR ran on 60 Vbeta and 13 Jbeta primers. Repertoires were generated with immunoSEQ multiplex PCR, while TCRdb's copy carries only in-frame clones and drops some. The table lists about 130,000 clones, approximately 80% of them singletons. Notes on the study in general: Presence/absence analyses treated sequencing depth as roughly uniform across donors. Sequencing had likely introduced a cluster of highly shared sequence variants as an artifact. Follow-up analysis later connected one missense variant in DCLRE1C with trimming of TCR beta V- and J-genes.

The sequenced sample was PBMCs. The TCR was taken from a girl aged 2 to 10 in good health and CMV-seronegative. The chain recombines TRBV6-7 with TRBJ2-1; TRBD2 aligns across 9 bases. TRBV6-7 has ORF status, its function being uncertain. CDR3 DNA sequence: TGTGCCAGCAGTTACCCATTAGCGGGAGACTACAATGAGCAGTTCTTC. It is translated as CASSYPLAGDYNEQFF.